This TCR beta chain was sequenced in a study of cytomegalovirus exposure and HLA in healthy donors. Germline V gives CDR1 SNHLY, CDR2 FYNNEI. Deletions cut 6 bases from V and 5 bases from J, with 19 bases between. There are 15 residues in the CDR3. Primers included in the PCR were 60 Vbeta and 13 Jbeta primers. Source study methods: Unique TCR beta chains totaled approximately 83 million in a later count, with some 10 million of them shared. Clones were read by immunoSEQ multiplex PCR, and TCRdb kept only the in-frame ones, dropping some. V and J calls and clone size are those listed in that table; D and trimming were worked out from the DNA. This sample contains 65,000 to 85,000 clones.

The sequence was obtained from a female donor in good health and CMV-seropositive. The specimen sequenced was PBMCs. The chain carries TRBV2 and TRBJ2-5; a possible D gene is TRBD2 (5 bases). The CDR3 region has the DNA TGTGCCAGCAGGTTTCCGGTCGACGGCGGGGAGACCCAGTACTTC. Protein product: CASRFPVDGGETQYF.